These 11 T cell receptor beta chains were all obtained from the same sample, sequenced in a study of T cell responses to AZD1222 COVID-19 vaccine. Sequenced by immunoSEQ multiplex PCR; TCRdb stores in-frame clones only, minus some. The profile shows 75,000 to 100,000 clones, approximately 91% of them singletons. Material: peripheral blood, obtained on day 0 of AZD1222 vaccination. Every receptor here comes from an adult in good health.

The chain uses TRBV24-1 and TRBJ2-1; D uncertain. With 2 bases removed from V and 0 bases from J, the gap between germline ends came to 16 bases. Germline CDR1 KGHDR, CDR2 SFDVKD. The CDR3 is 18 amino acids. CDR3 coding DNA: TGTGCCACCAGTGATTCGGGCCGGACGGGTTCCTCCTACAATGAGCAGTTCTTC. Its translation is CATSDSGRTGSSYNEQFF.

The V and J genes are TRBV6-2 or TRBV6-3 and TRBJ1-1; D is unclear. The CDR3 spans 13 residues. The germline V gene has CDR1 MNHEY and CDR2 SVGEGT. Trimming removed 1 base from V and 0 bases from J, with 3 bases in between. In DNA form, the CDR3 reads TGTGCCAGCAGTTACTTTTTGAACACTGAAGCTTTCTTT. Translated: CASSYFLNTEAFF.

This chain joins TRBV6-2 or TRBV6-3 and TRBJ1-2, with D perhaps matching TRBD1 (5 bases). From germline, CDR1 is MNHEY and CDR2 SVGEGT. The CDR3 runs to 13 residues. V dropped 5 bases and J dropped 2 bases, with 9 bases sitting between them. CDR3 loop: CASSAGTNYGYTF. CDR3 sequence (DNA): TGTGCCAGCAGTGCCGGGACGAACTATGGCTACACCTTC.

This chain joins TRBV6-4 and TRBJ2-1; TRBD2 matches at 10 bases. CDR3 length: 16 amino acids. Per the germline V gene, CDR1 is MRHNA and CDR2 is SNTAGT. The trim removed 4 bases at V and 6 bases at J, leaving 9 bases unmatched. CDR3 in amino acids: CASSVEAGGPFNEQFF. CDR3 nucleotides: TGTGCCAGCAGTGTCGAAGCGGGGGGGCCTTTCAATGAGCAGTTCTTC.

This chain joins TRBV19 and TRBJ1-1, with a weak D call TRBD1 (6 bases). The germline V gene encodes CDR1 LNHDA and CDR2 SQIVND (reference sequence). This CDR3 contains 14 residues. V dropped 5 bases and J dropped 1 base, with 11 bases sitting between them. In DNA, the CDR3 is TGTGCCAGTAGTTCGATACAGGGGAACACTGAAGCTTTCTTT. It codes for CASSSIQGNTEAFF.

This clone was found a few times. This chain's CDR3 is CASSLSSGQPPYEQYF. The CDR3 nucleotides are TGTGCCAGCAGCTTATCTTCTGGACAGCCTCCCTACGAGCAGTACTTC. This chain uses TRBV7-6 with TRBJ2-7, with a tentative D call TRBD1 (6 bases). The V and J ends lost 2 bases and 2 bases respectively, with 16 bases between them. Per the germline V gene, CDR1 is SGHVS and CDR2 is FNYEAQ. This CDR3 region has 16 residues.

This rearrangement joins TRBV6-6 to TRBJ1-5; D gene unclear. V was clipped by 6 bases and J by 4 bases, with 10 bases between them. The CDR3 contains 13 residues. Germline V gene sequence: CDR1 MNHNY, CDR2 SVGAGI (reference sequence). As DNA, the CDR3 is TGTGCCAGCAGAGTTCGCGTAAATCAGCCCCAGCATTTT. As protein: CASRVRVNQPQHF.

This rearrangement joins TRBV19 to TRBJ2-6, with D unclear. V lost 8 bases and J 4 bases, leaving 12 bases between the germline ends. CDR3 length: 14 residues. Germline lookup yields CDR1 LNHDA and CDR2 SQIVND (reference sequence). CDR3 protein: CASSKLSGANVLTF. CDR3 coding DNA: TGTGCCAGTTCAAAGCTCTCGGGGGCCAACGTCCTGACTTTC.

The chain recombines TRBV4-1 with TRBJ2-7, with no clear D. V gave up 3 bases and J gave up 4 bases, with 13 bases separating them. From germline, CDR1 is MGHRA and CDR2 YSYEKL. There are 14 residues in the CDR3. DNA for the CDR3: TGCGCCAGCAGCCATCGTGCTGGGGTATACGAGCAGTACTTC. This encodes CASSHRAGVYEQYF.

In DNA form, the CDR3 reads TGTGCCATCAGTGGGGACAGGGGGCGCAAGGTTTTCTTT. Protein sequence: CAISGDRGRKVFF. The chain is built from TRBV10-3 and TRBJ1-1, with TRBD1 matching 12 bases. J gave up 13 bases and V 4 bases, and 7 bases lay outside the gene matches. Germline CDR1 reads ENHRY; CDR2 reads SYGVKD. This CDR3 has 13 residues.

The chain employs TRBV20-1 and TRBJ2-5; possible D gene TRBD1, 6 bases. V lost 3 bases, J lost 4 bases, and 9 bases lay in between. From germline, CDR1 is DFQATT and CDR2 SNEGSKA (reference sequence). The CDR3 runs 12 residues. This CDR3 reads CSASRQVETQYF. The CDR3 region has the DNA TGCAGTGCTAGTCGACAGGTAGAGACCCAGTACTTC.